Listed below are T cell receptor beta chains from one sample, sequenced in a study of blood T cell repertoires in COVID-19. The table came from immunoSEQ multiplex PCR; TCRdb's copy has only in-frame clones and leaves some out. This sample yields 150,000 to 200,000 clones, of which 75% to 85% are seen a single time; roughly 17% belongs to the top ten. What was sequenced was PBMCs or T cells enriched from blood (not recorded which). The receptor source for this set is a woman aged 45-60 years with acute COVID-19. CDR3s include the opening cysteine and the closing phenylalanine or tryptophan. The D gene is left open where the match is weak. A clone size is listed for some rows: how often the clone was seen (once, few, many), or a class if it is expanded.

len	abundance	d_gene	v_gene	j_gene	CDR3aa	CDR3nt
16	-	-	TRBV9	TRBJ2-5	CASSVAGGGAGETQYF	TGTGCCAGCAGCGTAGCTGGTGGGGGGGCGGGGGAGACCCAGTACTTC
13	-	-	TRBV30	TRBJ1-6	CAWRYGGDSPLHF	TGTGCCTGGAGGTACGGAGGGGATTCACCCCTCCACTTT
15	few	TRBD1	TRBV6-5	TRBJ2-5	CASRLFRTGQETQYF	TGTGCCAGCAGACTATTTAGGACAGGACAAGAGACCCAGTACTTC
15	few	TRBD1	TRBV5-1	TRBJ1-1	CASSLEFSGTGTAFF	TGCGCCAGCAGCTTGGAGTTTTCTGGGACAGGGACGGCTTTCTTT
14	-	-	TRBV10-1	TRBJ1-1	CASSESTALPEAFF	TGCGCCAGCAGTGAGTCGACAGCCCTCCCCGAAGCTTTCTTT
14	-	-	TRBV10-1	TRBJ1-6	CASSPAGTNSPLHF	TGCGCCAGCAGCCCAGCGGGCACAAATTCACCCCTCCACTTT
16	-	-	TRBV7-6	TRBJ1-1	CASSPQRELGNTEAFF	TGTGCCAGCAGCCCCCAGCGGGAGTTGGGGAACACTGAAGCTTTCTTT
15	few	-	TRBV21-1	TRBJ1-2	CASSKSQAANYGYTF	TGTGCCAGCAGCAAAAGCCAGGCAGCTAACTATGGCTACACCTTC
14	-	-	TRBV7-2	TRBJ1-5	CASSLSGARQPQHF	TGTGCCAGCAGCTTATCAGGGGCAAGGCAGCCCCAGCATTTT
15	-	TRBD1	TRBV24-1	TRBJ1-1	CATSDLKAGGTEAFF	TGTGCCACCAGTGATTTGAAGGCAGGGGGGACTGAAGCTTTCTTT
16	few	TRBD1	TRBV6-9	TRBJ1-1	CASSYSVDRGNTEAFF	TGTGCCAGCAGTTATTCCGTGGACAGGGGGAACACTGAAGCTTTCTTT
16	-	-	TRBV11-2	TRBJ1-2	CASSLQGRGSVYGYTF	TGTGCCAGCAGCTTACAAGGCAGGGGAAGTGTCTATGGCTACACCTTC
15	-	TRBD1	TRBV5-4	TRBJ1-2	CASSTRDRALYGYTF	TGTGCCAGCAGCACCAGGGACAGAGCCCTCTATGGCTACACCTTC
14	-	TRBD1	TRBV2	TRBJ1-1	CASSPQGARSEAFF	TGTGCCAGCAGTCCCCAGGGGGCGAGGTCTGAAGCTTTCTTT
15	-	TRBD1	TRBV29-1	TRBJ1-2	CSVESSRDRAYGYTF	TGCAGCGTTGAATCCTCCAGGGACAGGGCCTATGGCTACACCTTC
15	-	-	TRBV28	TRBJ1-2	CASSLMGRDNYGYTF	TGTGCCAGCAGTTTAATGGGCAGGGATAACTATGGCTACACCTTC
15	-	-	TRBV4-3	TRBJ1-2	CASSQVIGRSDGYTF	TGCGCCAGCAGCCAAGTGATTGGCAGGTCCGATGGCTACACCTTC
14	-	-	TRBV7-2	TRBJ2-2	CASNIAGNTGELFF	TGTGCCAGCAATATCGCAGGGAACACCGGGGAGCTGTTTTTT
14	once	TRBD2	TRBV30	TRBJ2-3	CAWSRTGLAATQYF	TGTGCCTGGAGTAGAACAGGACTAGCGGCTACGCAGTATTTT
18	few	TRBD1	TRBV7-2	TRBJ1-3	CASSLDLGQIGSGNTIYF	TGTGCCAGCAGCTTAGACCTGGGACAGATTGGCTCTGGAAACACCATATATTTT
16	-	-	TRBV28	TRBJ1-5	CASTRRVTIHNQPQHF	TGTGCCAGCACGAGGAGAGTGACCATCCACAATCAGCCCCAGCATTTT
14	few	TRBD1	TRBV19	TRBJ1-2	CASSIWDRGYGYTF	TGTGCCAGTAGTATATGGGACAGGGGCTATGGCTACACCTTC
15	few	-	TRBV24-1	TRBJ2-1	CATSGPRDSYNEQFF	TGTGCCACCAGCGGACCGAGGGACTCCTACAATGAGCAGTTCTTC
11	once	TRBD1	TRBV2	TRBJ1-1	CASIQGAAAFF	TGTGCCAGCATTCAGGGGGCAGCAGCTTTCTTT
18	-	TRBD1	TRBV7-7	TRBJ2-2	CASSLQPPGTGYTGELFF	TGTGCCAGCAGCTTACAGCCGCCGGGGACAGGTTACACCGGGGAGCTGTTTTTT